This is a list of T cell receptor beta chains from one sample in a study of prognosis after radiotherapy for stage I lung cancer. Using its own MiXCR run on the multiplex PCR reads, TCRdb lists one record per CDR3 protein. The sample lists under 20,000 distinct CDR3 sequences, roughly 45% seen once, with 39% in the top ten. This material consisted of PBMCs, taken before or after stereotactic body radiation therapy (not recorded which). These receptors came from a donor at least 50 years old with non-small cell lung cancer. Both conserved end residues are part of each CDR3. D genes are given only for firm matches. Clone size, where shown, is once, few, many, or a class for clones that have expanded.

J: TRBJ2-6
size: many
V: TRBV5-1
D: -
DNA: TGCGCCAGCAGCTTGAGGGAATACTCTGGGGCCAACGTCCTGACTTTC
CDR3: CASSLREYSGANVLTF

J: TRBJ1-3
size: -
V: TRBV4-1
D: -
DNA: TGCGCCAGCAGCCAAGCCCGGATGGGGAACACCATATATTTT
CDR3: CASSQARMGNTIYF

J: TRBJ1-5
size: many
V: TRBV4-1
D: -
DNA: TGCGCCAGCAGCCAAGATCGGGGTTATAGCAATCAGCCCCAGCATTTT
CDR3: CASSQDRGYSNQPQHF

J: TRBJ1-1
size: -
V: TRBV29-1
D: -
DNA: TGCAGCGTTAGAAACACTGAAGCTTTCTTT
CDR3: CSVRNTEAFF

J: TRBJ2-1
size: -
V: TRBV7-9
D: TRBD2
DNA: TGTGCCAGCAGCTTATGGACTAGCGGGGATAATGAGCAGTTCTTC
CDR3: CASSLWTSGDNEQFF

J: TRBJ1-1
size: -
V: TRBV6-2/TRBV6-3
D: TRBD1
DNA: TGTGCCAGCAGTGCACAGGGGTCCTTTCCTGAAGCTTTCTTT
CDR3: CASSAQGSFPEAFF

J: TRBJ2-3
size: many
V: TRBV11-2
D: -
DNA: TGTGCCAGCAGCCACACAGATACGCAGTATTTT
CDR3: CASSHTDTQYF

J: TRBJ2-1
size: -
V: TRBV24-1
D: -
DNA: TGTGCCACCAGTGATTTGCTAAGGACTGTGAAGCAGTTCTTC
CDR3: CATSDLLRTVKQFF

J: TRBJ2-3
size: medium-sized
V: TRBV20-1
D: TRBD2
DNA: TGCAGTGCTAGAGATCAGAACGGGAGGGCAGATACGCAGTATTTT
CDR3: CSARDQNGRADTQYF

J: TRBJ2-7
size: many
V: TRBV28
D: TRBD1
DNA: TGTGCCAGCTCCCTCCAAGCAGGGGGATACGAGCAGTACTTC
CDR3: CASSLQAGGYEQYF

J: TRBJ2-1
size: many
V: TRBV6-1
D: TRBD1
DNA: TGTGCCAGCAGTGAGTTAGGGACAGGGGGCCATGAGCAGTTCTTC
CDR3: CASSELGTGGHEQFF

J: TRBJ2-1
size: medium-sized
V: TRBV7-2
D: TRBD2
DNA: TGTGCCAGCAGTACTAGCGGGGCGAACAATGAGCAGTTCTTC
CDR3: CASSTSGANNEQFF

J: TRBJ1-6
size: many
V: TRBV3-1
D: -
DNA: TGTGCCAGCAGCCCCCCTGGGGTACGTTCACCCCTCCACTTT
CDR3: CASSPPGVRSPLHF

J: TRBJ2-7
size: -
V: TRBV6-2/TRBV6-3
D: -
DNA: TGTGCCAGCAGACCCGGAAACTACGAGCAGTACTTC
CDR3: CASRPGNYEQYF

J: TRBJ2-1
size: -
V: TRBV19
D: -
DNA: TGTGCCAGTAGTTTCGGCGGGCGCAATGAGCAGTTCTTC
CDR3: CASSFGGRNEQFF

J: TRBJ2-7
size: many
V: TRBV29-1
D: -
DNA: TGCAGCGTCGAAACTAGCTCGGCGATAGGTGAGCAGTACTTC
CDR3: CSVETSSAIGEQYF

J: TRBJ2-1
size: many
V: TRBV6-4
D: -
DNA: TGTGCCAGCAGTTTGAATGAGCAGTTCTTC
CDR3: CASSLNEQFF

J: TRBJ1-1
size: many
V: TRBV20-1
D: TRBD1
DNA: TGCAGTGCTGCCAGGGGGCTATGGGTCACTGAAGCTTTCTTT
CDR3: CSAARGLWVTEAFF

J: TRBJ2-1
size: many
V: TRBV5-1
D: -
DNA: TGCGCCAGCAGCCCCAGGGGGGTCGATGAGCAGTTCTTC
CDR3: CASSPRGVDEQFF

J: TRBJ1-2
size: -
V: TRBV6-2/TRBV6-3
D: -
DNA: TGTGCCAGCAGGGATCCAGGGGTCTGGGGCTACACCTTC
CDR3: CASRDPGVWGYTF

J: TRBJ2-4
size: few
V: TRBV4-2
D: TRBD2
DNA: TGTGCCAGCAGCAGTAATAGCGGGGGGGCATGGATTCAGTACTTC
CDR3: CASSSNSGGAWIQYF

J: TRBJ2-3
size: -
V: TRBV19
D: TRBD1
DNA: TGTGCCAGTAGTCCCCGCCACAGGGGGCTTGGTTTAGATACGCAGTATTTT
CDR3: CASSPRHRGLGLDTQYF

J: TRBJ1-2
size: medium-sized
V: TRBV19
D: -
DNA: TGTGCCAGTAGTACTCTCAACCTCTATGGCTACACCTTC
CDR3: CASSTLNLYGYTF

J: TRBJ2-1
size: many
V: TRBV6-1
D: TRBD1
DNA: TGTGCCAGCAGTCCGGGACAGGGTATCAACAATGAGCAGTTCTTC
CDR3: CASSPGQGINNEQFF

J: TRBJ2-3
size: many
V: TRBV20-1
D: TRBD2
DNA: TGCAGTGCGGGACTAGCGGGGGGAGATACGCAGTATTTT
CDR3: CSAGLAGGDTQYF

J: TRBJ2-2
size: -
V: TRBV6-2/TRBV6-3
D: TRBD1
DNA: TGTGCCAGCAGTCGTTCGCGAGGGGGCGGCGAGGAGCTGTTTTTT
CDR3: CASSRSRGGGEELFF

J: TRBJ2-5
size: -
V: TRBV5-1
D: TRBD1
DNA: TGCGCCAGCAGCTGGACAGGAAGAAAAGAGACCCAGTACTTC
CDR3: CASSWTGRKETQYF

J: TRBJ1-3
size: -
V: TRBV19
D: -
DNA: TGTGCCAGTACCCAGGCAGGTTCTGGAAACACCATATATTTT
CDR3: CASTQAGSGNTIYF

J: TRBJ2-1
size: many
V: TRBV5-1
D: TRBD2
DNA: TGCGCCAGCAGCCAAGGGACTAGCCCTTACAATGAGCAGTTCTTC
CDR3: CASSQGTSPYNEQFF

J: TRBJ2-1
size: medium-sized
V: TRBV7-3
D: TRBD2
DNA: TGTGCCAGCAGCTTAGCGGGGGGGCAGTACAATGAGCAGTTCTTC
CDR3: CASSLAGGQYNEQFF

J: TRBJ2-7
size: few
V: TRBV7-9
D: TRBD2
DNA: TGTGCCAGCAGCTCCCCCTCGCGTCTAGCGGGGACAAAGGATGAGCAGTACTTC
CDR3: CASSSPSRLAGTKDEQYF

J: TRBJ1-1
size: -
V: TRBV20-1
D: TRBD1
DNA: TGCAGTGCTAGTTCCAGGGGGCGCATTTTGAACACTGAAGCTTTCTTT
CDR3: CSASSRGRILNTEAFF

J: TRBJ2-7
size: -
V: TRBV6-2/TRBV6-3
D: -
DNA: TGTGCCAGCAGTTACTCGGGTAACTCCTACGAGCAGTACTTC
CDR3: CASSYSGNSYEQYF

J: TRBJ1-3
size: -
V: TRBV7-2
D: -
DNA: TGTGCCAGCAGCTTACGTGCGGCCTCTGGAAACACCATATATTTT
CDR3: CASSLRAASGNTIYF

J: TRBJ2-2
size: many
V: TRBV12-3/TRBV12-4
D: -
DNA: TGTGCCAGCAGTTCCGGGACAAACACCGGGGAGCTGTTTTTT
CDR3: CASSSGTNTGELFF

J: TRBJ2-1
size: many
V: TRBV9
D: TRBD1
DNA: TGTGCCAGCAGCGCATCGGGACAGGCCTACAATGAGCAGTTCTTC
CDR3: CASSASGQAYNEQFF

J: TRBJ1-6
size: -
V: TRBV5-1
D: -
DNA: TGCGCCAGCAGCTTGGGCCAGAGCTCCATTGGTTCACCCCTCCACTTT
CDR3: CASSLGQSSIGSPLHF

J: TRBJ2-3
size: once
V: TRBV12-3/TRBV12-4
D: -
DNA: TGTGCCAGCAGTTTGTCAGTGGGTCACACAGATACGCAGTATTTT
CDR3: CASSLSVGHTDTQYF

J: TRBJ1-5
size: many
V: TRBV20-1
D: -
DNA: TGCAGTGCCTCCCGGGGTCGAGATCAGCCCCAGCATTTT
CDR3: CSASRGRDQPQHF

J: TRBJ2-1
size: -
V: TRBV7-3
D: TRBD1
DNA: TGTGCCAGCAGTTCAACCCGGGACAGGGGCAATGAGCAGTTCTTC
CDR3: CASSSTRDRGNEQFF

J: TRBJ2-7
size: many
V: TRBV12-3/TRBV12-4
D: TRBD2
DNA: TGTGCCAGCAGACCCGGGACTAGCAGCCTTGGGCAGTACTTC
CDR3: CASRPGTSSLGQYF

J: TRBJ2-3
size: many
V: TRBV7-8
D: -
DNA: TGTGCCAGCAGCTTAGTGGGACTAGATACGCAGTATTTT
CDR3: CASSLVGLDTQYF

J: TRBJ2-6
size: medium-sized
V: TRBV19
D: -
DNA: TGTGCCAGTAAGACGGGGTCCGGGGCCAACGTCCTGACTTTC
CDR3: CASKTGSGANVLTF